This TCR beta chain was found in a study of pediatric ulcerative colitis. The CDR3 loop spans 16 amino acids. After removal of 3 bases from V and 3 bases from J, the junction contained 10 bases not matched to a gene. Germline V CDR1 and CDR2: SGHRS, YFSETQ. Clones were sequenced by immunoSEQ multiplex PCR, and TCRdb holds only the in-frame ones, with some missing. The repertoire holds approximately 32,000 clones, with around 80% as singletons. Sequences were obtained from blood. The chain recombines TRBV5-1 with TRBJ2-3; 7 bases match TRBD2. This sequence originates from a boy younger than 18 with severe ulcerative colitis. The CDR3 spells CASSSLVQGGTDTQYF. The CDR3 DNA is TGCGCCAGCAGCTCCTTAGTGCAGGGAGGGACAGATACGCAGTATTTT.